One sample yielded the 9 T cell receptor beta chains listed below, sequenced in a study of blood T cell repertoires in COVID-19. Assay: immunoSEQ multiplex PCR; the TCRdb copy retains only in-frame clones and omits some. The sample comprises about 17,000 clones, around nine tenths of which are singletons, and 5.2% rests with the top ten. The material sequenced was peripheral blood. Source of these receptors: a human donor in a cohort sampled during active COVID-19.

The V gene is TRBV19, the J gene TRBJ2-1; tentatively, D is TRBD2 (5 bases). The CDR3 is 16 amino acids. Trimming took off 5 bases at V and 0 bases at J, with 14 bases between the two ends. Germline V gene lookup returns CDR1 LNHDA and CDR2 SQIVND (reference sequence). The CDR3 DNA follows: TGTGCCAGTAGTCCAGGACTGGCTAGCTCCTACAATGAGCAGTTCTTC. It is translated as CASSPGLASSYNEQFF. Together with reference TRBV19 and TRBJ2-1, the CDR3 gives the full variable domain: DGGITQSPKYLFRKEGQNVTLSCEQNLNHDAMYWYRQDPGQGLRLIYYSQIVNDFQKGDIAEGYSVSREKKESFPLTVTSAQKNPTAFYLCASSPGLASSYNEQFFGPGTRLTVL.

The genes are TRBV29-1 and TRBJ2-7; D is unclear. The CDR3 is made up of 12 amino acids. The V end lost 5 bases, the J end lost 0 bases, and 8 bases lay between the germline ends. Germline assignment: CDR1 SQVTM and CDR2 ANQGSEA. CDR3 amino acids: CSVSPSSYEQYF. The CDR3 DNA is TGCAGCGTTTCCCCCTCCTCCTACGAGCAGTACTTC.

The chain links TRBV6-5 to TRBJ1-2; 10 bases fit TRBD1. The CDR3 length is 14 residues. Germline trimming cut 8 bases from V and 5 bases from J; bases unmatched to any gene: 8. Germline CDR1 reads MNHEY; CDR2 reads SVGAGI. The CDR3 bases are TGTGCCAGCCGGAGAGGACAGGGGGATTATGGCTACACCTTC. It is translated as CASRRGQGDYGYTF.

The chain combines TRBV29-1 with TRBJ2-1; tentative D call: TRBD1 (6 bases). The V end was cut by 3 bases, the J end by 9 bases, with 15 bases between. This CDR3 is 13 amino acids long. Germline V gives CDR1 SQVTM, CDR2 ANQGSEA. The chain's CDR3 is CSVDKTGIGEQFF. CDR3 in DNA: TGCAGCGTTGATAAAACAGGGATCGGTGAGCAGTTCTTC.

The rearrangement links TRBV29-1 to TRBJ1-3; the D is unclear. Germline V CDR1 and CDR2: SQVTM, ANQGSEA. The V end lost 7 bases, the J end lost 0 bases, and 10 bases lay between the germline ends. The CDR3 sequence is 13 residues long. The CDR3 DNA sequence: TGCAGCGCTAGCCTAGACTCTGGAAACACCATATATTTT. Encoded protein: CSASLDSGNTIYF.

This sequence joins TRBV28 and TRBJ1-2; maybe TRBD1 (5 bases). V was cut by 5 bases and J by 8 bases, with 15 bases left in between. Per the germline V gene, CDR1 is MDHEN and CDR2 is SYDVKM. This CDR3 spans 13 amino acids. CDR3 region: CASSQQGSWGYTF. The CDR3 bases are TGTGCCAGCAGTCAGCAGGGTTCATGGGGCTACACCTTC.

The genes are TRBV11-2 and TRBJ2-3; D unresolved. The V gene's germline CDR1 is SGHAT and CDR2 FQNNGV. There are 16 residues in the CDR3. V was shortened by 5 bases and J by 0 bases, with 15 bases between the two germline ends. This CDR3 reads CASSPWLGSSTDTQYF. The CDR3 nucleotides are TGTGCCAGCAGCCCGTGGCTTGGCTCTAGCACAGATACGCAGTATTTT.

The chain employs TRBV4-1 and TRBJ2-5; 8 bases fit TRBD1. The trim removed 0 bases at V and 2 bases at J, leaving 5 bases unmatched. CDR3 length equals 16 residues. Germline V gene data show CDR1 as MGHRA and CDR2 as YSYEKL. The CDR3 nucleotides read TGCGCCAGCAGCCAAGATGGGACAGGAATTCAAGAGACCCAGTACTTC. It yields the protein CASSQDGTGIQETQYF.

In nucleotides, the CDR3 is TGTGCCACCAGCGTTCACCGCGGCGGCTATGGCTACACCTTC. The encoded protein is CATSVHRGGYGYTF. The chain recombines TRBV15 with TRBJ1-2; the D is unclear. The CDR3 is 14 residues long. V shed 5 bases and J shed 4 bases, with 14 bases lying between them. Germline CDR1 LNHNV, CDR2 YYDKDF (reference sequence).